This T cell receptor (beta chain) was recorded in a study of siplizumab effects on memory and regulatory T cells. Broader study findings: In the presence of siplizumab, alloreactive sequences traceable to unstimulated CD4+ memory cells were significantly reduced. Alloreactive clones mapping to unstimulated subsets formed only a minor fraction. An assignable naive or memory phenotype was lacking in roughly 75-97% of proliferating CD4+ or CD8+ clones. Mappable alloreactive CD4+ clones averaged approximately 70% Treg-derived with siplizumab versus 26.9% in controls.

Method: immunoSEQ multiplex PCR; TCRdb's copy keeps in-frame clones and lacks some. The sample lists tens of thousands of clones; roughly 93% were seen once. Trimming took 5 bases from V and 13 from J, leaving 20 bases between them. Germline V gene data show CDR1 as MNHEY and CDR2 as SVGAGI. The CDR3 runs 14 residues. Comment on this clone: Its antigen is unidentified.

The sequenced sample consisted of CD8+ T cells sorted from blood. This receptor was identified in a human donor in good health. The genes are TRBV6-5 and TRBJ2-2, with D possibly matching TRBD1 (6 bases). The CDR3, as DNA: TGTGCCAGCAGTCCCGGGACGGAGACAGGTCGGCTGTTTTTT. It yields the protein CASSPGTETGRLFF.